The subject of this entry is one T cell receptor (beta chain). Its antigen is currently not known. Within one base of it there is no much larger clone, and no base qualities were kept. This entry belongs to a study of shared clonotypes between healthy human individuals (dated by TCRdb to 2020 to 2022). General notes on the study: A few men and two women, aged 18 to 49 years, made up the cohort. For each donor, CD4 naive and CD4 memory were each given three plates, CD8 naive was given two plates, and CD8 memory was given one plate. To increase sequencing depth and limit assay-specific biases, TCR repertoire library preparation and sequencing were carried out by different laboratories using diverse techniques. Each donor's leukapheresis produced roughly between roughly 0.85 and 10 billion PBMCs. Blood TCR repertoires of roughly five healthy adults were deeply sequenced to estimate repertoire size and the extent of clonotype sharing between individuals. The study at large found these results: Naive subsets generally had larger estimated clonotype richness than memory subsets did. The genetic and exposure-history diversity represented was limited by the small number of donors. About 5% of naive CD4, more than 3% of naive CD8, roughly 2.4% of memory CD4, and approximately 0.39% of memory CD8 clonotypes were shared across several donors. Sampling was limited to blood, and TCR repertoires in tissue likely differ from TCR repertoires in blood. Compared with non-shared clonotypes, clonotypes shared by all four sorted-subset donors had higher generation probabilities. Pairwise subsampling led to the expectation that sequencing depth would affect the degree of clonotype sharing among donors. Rarefaction of sorted-subset datasets indicated incomplete sequencing despite the large sequencing depth.

Using the deep immunoSEQ assay, multiplex PCR amplified TCR CDR3 regions from genomic DNA. Extracted genomic DNA from each cell subset was distributed evenly across all wells of several immunoSEQ 96-well plates, and each plate was treated as a replicate. For sorted subsets, 200 ng of genomic DNA, equivalent to around 29,000 T cell genomes, went into each replicate PCR. The purified libraries were quantified using a Qubit 3.0 fluorometer, sized with a Bioanalyzer 2100, and then quantified again using the KAPA Library Quantification kit. Each immunoSEQ 96-well plate was sequenced on its own single-read 150-cycle Illumina NextSeq 550 flow cell. For the original study's pipeline: The immunoSEQ output contained only junctional sequences without quality scores, so filtering could not match that applied to full-length reads. Sequences were annotated with PyIR, a Python wrapper for IgBLAST v1.9, using IMGT germline references to assign V/J genes and CDR3. Any read was removed if the V/J assignment was weak (E-value above 1e-6), the CDR3 was missing, or the read contained stop codons, out-of-frame junctions, or ambiguous translated residues. V3J clonotypes were defined as sequences sharing an identical inferred V gene, J gene, and CDR3 amino acid sequence. The percentage overlap between two repertoires was calculated by dividing the number of shared unique clonotypes by the size of the smaller repertoire. Richness of each repertoire was evaluated using RTK rarefaction, the Chao1 estimator, and Recon v2.1 estimates of unobserved clonotypes. OLGA was used to compute generation probabilities for all TCRbeta clonotypes that the gDNA method yielded from a handful of donors. Held by TCRdb, this immuneACCESS table contains in-frame sequences only and omits some clones. Under half of the omission traces to an unresolved V gene where checked; the cause of the rest is unknown. The V and J calls and clone size come from that table; D and trimming were worked out from the DNA. Recorded for this sample are about 2 million clones; about 95% of them occurred a single time. In total, the top ten clones hold around 1.1% of the sample.

CD8 naive samples were CD45RO-negative cells positively selected for CCR7, giving a CD45RA+CCR7+ population that excluded TemRA cells. Healthy HIV-negative adults with no recently reported acute infections or vaccinations were included as donors. All donors were Caucasian adults living in Nashville, Tennessee, USA. Blood was obtained by leukapheresis, after which PBMCs were separated by Ficoll-Histopaque density gradient centrifugation and cryopreserved in liquid nitrogen vapor phase. Analytical flow cytometry was used to check the purity and quantity of every magnetically sorted T cell population. Genomic DNA was isolated from every sorted fraction and measured by UV absorbance on a Nanodrop 2000c. The CDR3 sequence holds 15 residues, the cysteine and phenylalanine included. The read is trimmed to its CDR3 DNA, 45 bases read in frame from base 1. V and J lose 2 bases and 10 bases, and a span of 18 bases separates them. The CDR1 and CDR2 encoded by the germline V gene are ENHRY and SYGVKD.

The sequenced material came from naive CD8+ T cells sorted from blood. The sample's cell subset or site label is to be understood as: CD45RA+CCR7+. This sequence originates from a man aged 18 to 29 in good health. The chain is made from TRBV10-3 and TRBJ2-1; TRBD2 is a possible D gene, resting on 6 matching bases. The CDR3 loop reads CAISEPAGQGREQFF. The bases are TGTGCCATCAGTGAGCCCGCGGGGCAAGGACGAGAGCAGTTCTTC.